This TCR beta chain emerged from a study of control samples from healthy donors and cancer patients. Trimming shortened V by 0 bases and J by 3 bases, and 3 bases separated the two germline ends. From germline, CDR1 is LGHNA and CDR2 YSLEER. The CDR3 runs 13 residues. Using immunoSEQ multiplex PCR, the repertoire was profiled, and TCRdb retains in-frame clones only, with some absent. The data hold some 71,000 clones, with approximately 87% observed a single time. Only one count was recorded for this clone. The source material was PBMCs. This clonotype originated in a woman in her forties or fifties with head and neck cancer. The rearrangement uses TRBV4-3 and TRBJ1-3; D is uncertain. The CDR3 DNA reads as TGCGCCAGCAGCCAAGATCGTGGAAACACCATATATTTT. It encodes CASSQDRGNTIYF.